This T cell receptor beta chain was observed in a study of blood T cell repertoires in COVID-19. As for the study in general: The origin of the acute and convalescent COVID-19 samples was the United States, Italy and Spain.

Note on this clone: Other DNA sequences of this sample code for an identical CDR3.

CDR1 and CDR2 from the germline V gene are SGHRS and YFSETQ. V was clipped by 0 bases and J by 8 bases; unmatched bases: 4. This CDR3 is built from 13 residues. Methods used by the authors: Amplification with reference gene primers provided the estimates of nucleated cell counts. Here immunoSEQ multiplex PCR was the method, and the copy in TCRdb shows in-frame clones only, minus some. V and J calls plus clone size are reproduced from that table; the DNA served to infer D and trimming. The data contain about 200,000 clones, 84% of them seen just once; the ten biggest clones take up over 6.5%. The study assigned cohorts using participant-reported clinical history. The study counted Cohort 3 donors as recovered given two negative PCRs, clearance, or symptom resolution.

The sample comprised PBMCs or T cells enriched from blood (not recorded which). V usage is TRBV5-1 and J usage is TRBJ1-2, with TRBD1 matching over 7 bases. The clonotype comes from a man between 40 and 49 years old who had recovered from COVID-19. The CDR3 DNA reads TGCGCCAGCAGCTTGGGACAGGGTGGAGGCTACACCTTC. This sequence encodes CASSLGQGGGYTF.